This T cell receptor (beta chain) originates from a study of blood T cell repertoires in COVID-19. Using immunoSEQ multiplex PCR, the repertoire was profiled, and TCRdb retains in-frame clones only, with some absent. The table records 85,000 to 120,000 clones, 92% of them present only once. V was pared by 0 bases and J by 0 bases, with 14 bases between. The germline CDR1 and CDR2 sequences are SGHNT and YENEEA. The CDR3 contains 17 residues. The sample consisted of peripheral blood. The genes are TRBV11-3 and TRBJ1-2, with D perhaps matching TRBD1 (6 bases). The sequence was collected from a woman aged 45 to 65 with COVID-19, enrolled during active disease. The CDR3 sequence is CASSLDRGTGTNYGYTF. CDR3 nucleotides: TGTGCCAGCAGCTTAGATCGGGGAACAGGGACTAACTATGGCTACACCTTC.